This T cell receptor beta chain was sequenced in a study of blood T cell repertoires in COVID-19. Study details: The origin of the acute and convalescent COVID-19 samples was the United States, Italy and Spain.

Sequencing used immunoSEQ multiplex PCR; TCRdb keeps in-frame clones, though not all of them. The sample comprises roughly 150,000 clones, more than 65% of which are singletons, and roughly 20% rests with the top ten. This clone was counted a single time. Trimming pared 2 bases from V and 0 bases from J, leaving 9 bases between. This CDR3 has 15 amino acids. CDR1 is SGHNT and CDR2 is YYREEE in the germline V gene (reference sequence). The rearrangement uses TRBV5-4 and TRBJ2-1, with no clear D. This clonotype was sampled from a man aged 55 to 70 who had recovered from COVID-19. Input material: PBMCs or T cells enriched from blood (not recorded which). CDR3 amino acids: CASSLARFSYNEQFF. The CDR3 DNA follows: TGTGCCAGCAGCTTAGCCCGTTTCTCCTACAATGAGCAGTTCTTC.